This T cell receptor beta chain was identified during a study of shared clonotypes between healthy human individuals. About this clone itself: Its antigen is currently unknown.

Whole-study findings and limits: Naive CD4 clonotypes were shared across a handful of donors at about 5%.

V was cut by 6 bases and J by 7 bases, with 9 bases left in between. The length of the CDR3 is 12 residues. Germline V lookup: CDR1 MNHNS, CDR2 SASEGT. Clones were sequenced by immunoSEQ multiplex PCR, and TCRdb holds only the in-frame ones, with some missing. The profile covers roughly 2.2 million clones, with 85% to 95% appearing a single time and around 0.38% taken by the ten largest. The sequence came from a man younger than 35 in good health. Some clones in this sample may be carry-over from other donors' samples. This sequence joins TRBV6-1 and TRBJ1-4, with TRBD1 as a possible D gene (6 bases). Material: naive CD4+ T cells from PBMCs. Subset of the sample: CD45RA+ positively selected. The CDR3 loop is CASRVRGEKLFF. CDR3 sequence (DNA): TGTGCCAGCAGGGTCAGGGGTGAAAAACTGTTTTTT.